This T cell receptor beta chain was found in a study of sequential checkpoint blockade in melanoma. Study overall: Maintenance nivolumab came after either treatment sequence.

Generated by immunoSEQ multiplex PCR, the TCRdb table keeps only in-frame clones and is missing some. The sample has roughly 11,000 clones, roughly four fifths seen once. Noted treatment: randomized to nivolumab then ipilimumab (arm A) or the reverse (arm B). None of the patients previously received DNA-damaging chemotherapy. PBMC sorting kept live CD3+CD8+ cells without CD19 or CD56. Per germline, CDR1 SGDLS and CDR2 YYNGEE. The CDR3 loop spans 13 amino acids. The V and J ends lost 0 bases and 8 bases respectively, with 9 bases between them. This receptor was obtained from a human donor with melanoma. The source was CD8+ T cells sorted from blood (inferred from file names), collected from a patient given nivolumab and ipilimumab in sequence. The gene calls are TRBV9 and TRBJ2-1; possible D gene TRBD2, 5 bases. The CDR3 DNA reads TGTGCCAGCAGCGTAGAAATGAGGGATGAGCAGTTCTTC. Translating it yields CASSVEMRDEQFF. Full variable domain (missing parts from reference TRBV9 and TRBJ2-1): DSGVTQTPKHLITATGQRVTLRCSPRSGDLSVYWYQQSLDQGLQFLIQYYNGEERAKGNILERFSAQQFPDLHSELNLSSLELGDSALYFCASSVEMRDEQFFGPGTRLTVL.